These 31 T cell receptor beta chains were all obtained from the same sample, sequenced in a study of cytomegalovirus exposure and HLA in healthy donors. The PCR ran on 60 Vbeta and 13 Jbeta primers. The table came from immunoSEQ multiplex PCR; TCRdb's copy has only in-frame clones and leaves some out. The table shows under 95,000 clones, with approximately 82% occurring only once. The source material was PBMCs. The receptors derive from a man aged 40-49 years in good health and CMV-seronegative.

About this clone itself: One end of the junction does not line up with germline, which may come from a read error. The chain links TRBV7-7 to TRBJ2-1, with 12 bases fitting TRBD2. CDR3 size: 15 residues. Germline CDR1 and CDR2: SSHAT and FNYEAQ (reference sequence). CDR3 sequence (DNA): TGTGCTAGCAGCTCCTCTAGCGGGGGGGCGAATGAGCAGTTCTTC. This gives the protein CASSSSSGGANEQFF. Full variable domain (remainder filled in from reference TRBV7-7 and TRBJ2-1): GAGVSQSPRYKVTKRGQDVTLRCDPISSHATLYWYQQALGQGPEFLTYFNYEAQPDKSGLPSDRFSAERPEGSISTLTIQRTEQRDSAMYRCASSSSSGGANEQFFGPGTRLTVL.

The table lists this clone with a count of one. CDR3 coding DNA: TGTGCCATCAGTGAGTCGGGACTAGCCAAAAACATTCAGTACTTC. Residues: CAISESGLAKNIQYF. This chain uses TRBV10-3 with TRBJ2-4, with D possibly TRBD2 on 6 matching bases. CDR3 size: 15 residues. Germline CDR1 ENHRY, CDR2 SYGVKD. With 0 bases removed from V and 0 bases from J, the gap between germline ends came to 6 bases.

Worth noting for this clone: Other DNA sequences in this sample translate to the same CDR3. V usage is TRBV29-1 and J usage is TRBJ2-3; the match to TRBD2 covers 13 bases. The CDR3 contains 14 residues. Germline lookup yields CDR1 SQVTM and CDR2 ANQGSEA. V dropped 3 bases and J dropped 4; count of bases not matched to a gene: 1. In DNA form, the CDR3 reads TGCAGCGTTGAGGGGACTAGCGGGGCAGATACGCAGTATTTT. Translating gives CSVEGTSGADTQYF.

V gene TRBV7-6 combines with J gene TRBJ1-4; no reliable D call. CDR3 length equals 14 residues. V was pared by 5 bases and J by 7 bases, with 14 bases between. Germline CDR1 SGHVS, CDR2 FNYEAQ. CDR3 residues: CASSEKGSGEKLFF. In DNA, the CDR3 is TGTGCCAGCAGCGAAAAAGGGAGTGGTGAAAAACTGTTTTTT.

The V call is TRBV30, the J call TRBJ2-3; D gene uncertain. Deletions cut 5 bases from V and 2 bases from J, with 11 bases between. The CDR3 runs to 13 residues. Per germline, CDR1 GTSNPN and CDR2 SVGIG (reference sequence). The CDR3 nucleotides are TGTGCCTGGGGTCGCGCGCTCACAGATACGCAGTATTTT. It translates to CAWGRALTDTQYF.

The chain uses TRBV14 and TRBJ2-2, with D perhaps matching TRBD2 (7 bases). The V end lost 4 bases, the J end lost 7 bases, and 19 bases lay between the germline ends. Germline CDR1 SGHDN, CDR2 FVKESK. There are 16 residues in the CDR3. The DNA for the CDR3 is TGTGCCAGCAGCCCCCTCTGGGGGGGGCGCGTCGGGGAGCTGTTTTTT. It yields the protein CASSPLWGGRVGELFF.

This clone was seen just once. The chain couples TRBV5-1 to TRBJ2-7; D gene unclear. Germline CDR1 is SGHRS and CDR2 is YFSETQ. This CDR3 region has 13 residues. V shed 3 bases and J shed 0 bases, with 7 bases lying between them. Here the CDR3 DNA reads TGCGCCAGCAGCTATAGCAGCTCCTACGAGCAGTACTTC. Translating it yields CASSYSSSYEQYF.

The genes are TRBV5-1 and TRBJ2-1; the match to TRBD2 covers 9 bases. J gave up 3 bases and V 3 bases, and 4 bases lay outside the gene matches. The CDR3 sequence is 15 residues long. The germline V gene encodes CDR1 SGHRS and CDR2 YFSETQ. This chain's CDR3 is CASSSTTSGYNEQFF. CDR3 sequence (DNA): TGCGCCAGCAGCTCCACGACTAGCGGCTACAATGAGCAGTTCTTC.

CDR3 bases: TGCGCCAGCAGTGAGTTACAGGGGGCCGCCTACGAGCAGTACTTC. The encoded protein is CASSELQGAAYEQYF. V gene TRBV10-1 combines with J gene TRBJ2-7; TRBD1 matches at 9 bases. The CDR3 extends over 15 amino acids. CDR1 WNHNN and CDR2 SYGVQD come from the germline V gene (reference sequence). With 1 base clipped from V and 2 bases from J, the junction kept 3 bases outside the gene matches.

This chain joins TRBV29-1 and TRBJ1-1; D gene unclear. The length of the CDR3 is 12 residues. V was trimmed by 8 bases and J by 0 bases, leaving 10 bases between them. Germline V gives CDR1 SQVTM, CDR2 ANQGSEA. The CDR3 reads CSTQVMNTEAFF. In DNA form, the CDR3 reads TGCAGCACACAAGTCATGAACACTGAAGCTTTCTTT.

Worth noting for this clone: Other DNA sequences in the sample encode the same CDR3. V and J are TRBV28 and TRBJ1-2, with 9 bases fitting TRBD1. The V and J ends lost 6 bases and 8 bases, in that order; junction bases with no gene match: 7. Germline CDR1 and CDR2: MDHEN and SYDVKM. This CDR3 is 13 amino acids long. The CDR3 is CASSRGQGGGYTF. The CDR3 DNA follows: TGTGCCAGCAGCCGGGGACAGGGAGGAGGCTACACCTTC.

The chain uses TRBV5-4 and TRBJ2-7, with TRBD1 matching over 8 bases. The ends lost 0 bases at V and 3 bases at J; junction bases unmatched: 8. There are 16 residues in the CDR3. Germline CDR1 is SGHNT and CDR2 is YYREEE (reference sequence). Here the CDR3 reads CASSLDTGGTHYEQYF. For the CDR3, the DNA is TGTGCCAGCAGCTTGGATACAGGGGGAACACACTACGAGCAGTACTTC.

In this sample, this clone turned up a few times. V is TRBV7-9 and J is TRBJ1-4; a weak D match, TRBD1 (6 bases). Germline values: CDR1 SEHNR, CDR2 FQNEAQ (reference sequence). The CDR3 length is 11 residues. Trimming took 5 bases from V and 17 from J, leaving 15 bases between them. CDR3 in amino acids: CASSGDRSLFF. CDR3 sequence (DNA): TGTGCCAGCAGCGGTGACAGGAGCTTATTTTTT.

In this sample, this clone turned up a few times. CDR3 sequence reads: CASSLAGGYEQYF. The CDR3 DNA follows: TGTGCCAGCAGTTTGGCGGGAGGATACGAGCAGTACTTC. The V gene is TRBV27, the J gene TRBJ2-7; 8 bases match TRBD2. Germline V CDR1 and CDR2: MNHEY, SMNVEV (reference sequence). The CDR3 length is 13 residues. V was clipped by 3 bases and J by 4 bases; unmatched bases: 2.

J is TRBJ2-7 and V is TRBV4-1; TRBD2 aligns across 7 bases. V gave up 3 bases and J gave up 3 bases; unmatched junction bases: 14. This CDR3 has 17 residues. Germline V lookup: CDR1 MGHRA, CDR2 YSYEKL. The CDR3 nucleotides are TGCGCCAGCAGCCAGGGGCTAGCGGTGGGAGGCAGCTACGAGCAGTACTTC. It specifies CASSQGLAVGGSYEQYF.

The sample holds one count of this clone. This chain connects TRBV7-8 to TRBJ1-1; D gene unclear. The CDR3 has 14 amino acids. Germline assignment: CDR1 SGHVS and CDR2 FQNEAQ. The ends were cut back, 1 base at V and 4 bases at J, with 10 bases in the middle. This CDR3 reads CASSLGRLITEAFF. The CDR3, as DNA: TGTGCCAGCAGCTTAGGGAGATTGATCACTGAAGCTTTCTTT.

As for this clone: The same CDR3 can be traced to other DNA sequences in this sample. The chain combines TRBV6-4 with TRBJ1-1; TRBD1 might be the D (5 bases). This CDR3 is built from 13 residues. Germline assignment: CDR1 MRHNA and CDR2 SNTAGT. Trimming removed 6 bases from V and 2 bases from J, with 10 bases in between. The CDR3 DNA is TGTGCCAGCAGCGCCGACAGAAACACTGAAGCTTTCTTT. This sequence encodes CASSADRNTEAFF.

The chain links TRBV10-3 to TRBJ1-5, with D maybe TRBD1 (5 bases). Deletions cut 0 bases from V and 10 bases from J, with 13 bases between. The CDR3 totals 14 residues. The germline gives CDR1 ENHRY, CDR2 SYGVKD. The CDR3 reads CAISESIQGHPQHF. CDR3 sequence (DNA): TGTGCCATCAGTGAGTCGATTCAGGGTCACCCCCAGCATTTT.

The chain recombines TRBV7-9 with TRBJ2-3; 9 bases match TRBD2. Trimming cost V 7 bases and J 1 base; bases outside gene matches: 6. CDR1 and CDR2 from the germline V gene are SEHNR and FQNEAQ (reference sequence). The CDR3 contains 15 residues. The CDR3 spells CASNERGAGTDTQYF. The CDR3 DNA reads TGTGCCAGCAACGAGCGGGGGGCTGGCACAGATACGCAGTATTTT.

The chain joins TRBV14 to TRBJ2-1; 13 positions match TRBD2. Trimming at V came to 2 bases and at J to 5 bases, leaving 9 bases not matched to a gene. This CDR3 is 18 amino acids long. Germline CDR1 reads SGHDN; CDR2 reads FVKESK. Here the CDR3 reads CASSQFWTSGSGNNEQFF. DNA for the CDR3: TGTGCCAGCAGCCAATTTTGGACTAGCGGGAGCGGGAACAATGAGCAGTTCTTC.

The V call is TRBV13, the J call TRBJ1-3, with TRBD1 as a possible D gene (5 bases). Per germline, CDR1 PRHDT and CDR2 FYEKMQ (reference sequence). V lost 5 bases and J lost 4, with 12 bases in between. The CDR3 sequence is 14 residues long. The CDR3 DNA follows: TGTGCCAGCAGCCACACAGGATTGGGAAACACCATATATTTT. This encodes CASSHTGLGNTIYF. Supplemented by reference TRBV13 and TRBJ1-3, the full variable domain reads AAGVIQSPRHLIKEKRETATLKCYPIPRHDTVYWYQQGPGQDPQFLISFYEKMQSDKGSIPDRFSAQQFSDYHSELNMSSLELGDSALYFCASSHTGLGNTIYFGEGSWLTVV.

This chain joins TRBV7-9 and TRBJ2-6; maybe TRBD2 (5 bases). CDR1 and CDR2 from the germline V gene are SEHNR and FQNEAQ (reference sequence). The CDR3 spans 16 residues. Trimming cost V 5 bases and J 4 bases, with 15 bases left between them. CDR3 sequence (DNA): TGTGCCAGCAGCCCTGGACTGTTCTCCGGGGCCAACGTCCTGACTTTC. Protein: CASSPGLFSGANVLTF. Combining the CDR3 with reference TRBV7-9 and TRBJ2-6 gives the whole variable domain DTGVSQNPRHKITKRGQNVTFRCDPISEHNRLYWYRQTLGQGPEFLTYFQNEAQLEKSRLLSDRFSAERPKGSFSTLEIQRTEQGDSAMYLCASSPGLFSGANVLTFGAGSRLTVL.

The CDR3 DNA follows: TGTGCCAGCAGCCTGGACAGGGCTAATGGCTACACCTTC. This gives the protein CASSLDRANGYTF. The chain has TRBV14 and TRBJ1-2; 8 positions agree with TRBD1. The J segment lost 6 bases and the V segment lost 4 bases, leaving 4 bases of the junction unmatched. Germline CDR1 reads SGHDN; CDR2 reads FVKESK. The CDR3 extends over 13 amino acids.

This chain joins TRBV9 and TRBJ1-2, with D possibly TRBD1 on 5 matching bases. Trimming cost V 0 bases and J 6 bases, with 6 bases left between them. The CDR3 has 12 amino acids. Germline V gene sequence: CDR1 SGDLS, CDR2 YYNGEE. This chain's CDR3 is CASSVGGDGYTF. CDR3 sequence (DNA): TGTGCCAGCAGCGTAGGGGGCGATGGCTACACCTTC.

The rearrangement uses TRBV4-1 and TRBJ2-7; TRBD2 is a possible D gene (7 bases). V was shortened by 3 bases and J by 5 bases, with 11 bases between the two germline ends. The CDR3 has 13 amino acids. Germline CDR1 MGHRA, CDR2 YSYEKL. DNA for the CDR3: TGCGCCAGCAGCCACTTAGGGGGGGACGAGCAGTACTTC. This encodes CASSHLGGDEQYF.

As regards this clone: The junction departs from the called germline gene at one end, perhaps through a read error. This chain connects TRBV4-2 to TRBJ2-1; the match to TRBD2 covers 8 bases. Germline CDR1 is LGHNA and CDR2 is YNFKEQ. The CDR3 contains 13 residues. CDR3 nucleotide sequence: TGTGCCAGCAGTCAAGCGGGGGTAAATGAGCAGTTCTTC. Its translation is CASSQAGVNEQFF.

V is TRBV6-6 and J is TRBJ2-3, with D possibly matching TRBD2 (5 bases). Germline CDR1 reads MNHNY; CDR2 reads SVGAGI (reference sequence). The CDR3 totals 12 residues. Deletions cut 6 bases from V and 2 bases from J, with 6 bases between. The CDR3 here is CASRTTTDTQYF. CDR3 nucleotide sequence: TGTGCCAGCAGGACTACCACAGATACGCAGTATTTT.

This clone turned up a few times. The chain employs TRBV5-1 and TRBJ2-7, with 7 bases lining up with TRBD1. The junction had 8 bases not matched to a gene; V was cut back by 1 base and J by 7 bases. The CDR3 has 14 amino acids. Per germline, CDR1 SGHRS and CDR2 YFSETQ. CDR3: CASSLNRGPEEQYF. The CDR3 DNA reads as TGCGCCAGCAGCTTGAACAGGGGCCCTGAAGAGCAGTACTTC.

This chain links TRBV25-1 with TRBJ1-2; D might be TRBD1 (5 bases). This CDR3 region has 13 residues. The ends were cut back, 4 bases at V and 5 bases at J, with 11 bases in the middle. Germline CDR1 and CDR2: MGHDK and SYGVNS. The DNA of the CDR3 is TGTGCCAGCAGTGTACAGGACAATTATGGCTACACCTTC. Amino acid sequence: CASSVQDNYGYTF.

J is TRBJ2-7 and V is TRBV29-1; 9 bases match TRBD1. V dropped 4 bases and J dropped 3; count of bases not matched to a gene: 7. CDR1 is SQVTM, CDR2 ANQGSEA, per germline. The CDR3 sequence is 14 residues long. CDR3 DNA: TGCAGCGTTGGGGGACAGGGAATGGGCTACGAGCAGTACTTC. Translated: CSVGGQGMGYEQYF.

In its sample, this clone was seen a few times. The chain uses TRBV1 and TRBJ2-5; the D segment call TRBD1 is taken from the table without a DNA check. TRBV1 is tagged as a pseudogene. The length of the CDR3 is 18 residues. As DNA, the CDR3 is TGCACCAGCAGCCAATACTGTCTCGGGACAGATTATGAAGAGACCCAGTACTTC. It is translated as CTSSQYCLGTDYEETQYF.